The 14 T cell receptor beta chains below come from one sample, sequenced in a study of blood T cell repertoires in COVID-19. Clones were sequenced by immunoSEQ multiplex PCR, and TCRdb holds only the in-frame ones, with some missing. The repertoire consists of 150,000 to 200,000 clones, with about 85% occurring once and the leading ten covering 8%. The sequenced sample consisted of PBMCs or T cells enriched from blood (not recorded which). These receptors came from a woman between 45 and 65 years old who had recovered from COVID-19.

The chain combines TRBV7-2 with TRBJ2-7; D is possibly TRBD2 (6 bases). Germline values: CDR1 SGHTA, CDR2 FQGNSA. Trimming took 2 bases from V and 5 from J, leaving 13 bases between them. This CDR3 is 14 amino acids long. The CDR3 is CASSLTAGPHEQYF. The CDR3 nucleotides read TGTGCCAGCAGCTTAACCGCGGGGCCCCACGAGCAGTACTTC.

The chain employs TRBV5-1 and TRBJ1-3, with D unclear. Germline CDR1 and CDR2: SGHRS and YFSETQ. The CDR3 is 17 residues long. The V gene lost 0 bases and the J gene lost 0 bases, with 13 bases spanning the gap. This CDR3 is CASSLELGGLSGNTIYF. CDR3 nucleotide sequence: TGCGCCAGCAGCTTGGAACTGGGAGGGCTCTCTGGAAACACCATATATTTT.

The chain recombines TRBV7-2 with TRBJ1-2, with D tentatively TRBD1 (5 bases). Germline V CDR1 and CDR2: SGHTA, FQGNSA. The CDR3 spans 14 residues. With 1 base removed from V and 9 bases from J, the gap between germline ends came to 15 bases. The CDR3 DNA sequence: TGTGCCAGCAGCTTAGGGGTTCAGGGTCCGAGCTACACCTTC. This encodes CASSLGVQGPSYTF.

V gene TRBV4-3 combines with J gene TRBJ2-5; 7 bases agree with TRBD2. V trimming: 1 base; J trimming: 4 bases; junction bases outside the gene matches: 3. This CDR3 is 14 amino acids long. The germline gives CDR1 LGHNA, CDR2 YSLEER. The CDR3 DNA sequence: TGCGCCAGCAGCCAAGGGACTAGATCAGAGACCCAGTACTTC. Protein: CASSQGTRSETQYF.

The sample holds a few counts of this clone. The chain recombines TRBV18 with TRBJ2-1; possibly TRBD2 for D (5 bases). The CDR3 has 16 residues. Trimming left V 6 bases short and J 7 bases short, with 22 bases between. Germline loops: CDR1 KGHSH, CDR2 LQKENI. CDR3 protein: CASSPGGFFKVNEQFF. In DNA, the CDR3 is TGTGCCAGCTCGCCCGGAGGTTTTTTTAAGGTGAATGAGCAGTTCTTC.

This clone came up a few times. This chain connects TRBV6-1 to TRBJ1-2; 7 nucleotides line up with TRBD1. The V and J ends lost 0 bases and 7 bases, in that order; junction bases with no gene match: 2. The CDR3 loop spans 13 amino acids. Germline-derived CDR1 and CDR2 are MNHNS and SASEGT. CDR3 bases: TGTGCCAGCAGTGAAGCTGCAGGGGGTGGCTACACCTTC. Its protein is CASSEAAGGGYTF.

J is TRBJ1-2 and V is TRBV3-1 (or the pseudogene TRBV3-2); a possible D gene is TRBD1 (5 bases). The ends were cut back, 5 bases at V and 8 bases at J, with 12 bases in the middle. The CDR3 runs 12 residues. Germline CDR1 LGHDT, CDR2 YNNKEL (reference sequence). The CDR3: CASSAGGRGYTF. The DNA of the CDR3 is TGTGCCAGCAGCGCCGGGGGAAGAGGCTACACCTTC.

The chain employs TRBV7-9 and TRBJ2-5; TRBD1 might be the D (5 bases). V gave up 1 base and J gave up 3 bases, with 12 bases separating them. Germline loops: CDR1 SEHNR, CDR2 FQNEAQ (reference sequence). CDR3 size: 15 residues. CDR3 amino acids: CASSLGPGPEETQYF. CDR3 bases: TGTGCCAGCAGCTTAGGGCCAGGGCCGGAAGAGACCCAGTACTTC.

The gene calls are TRBV3-1 (or the pseudogene TRBV3-2) and TRBJ1-4; D is possibly TRBD1 (6 bases). This CDR3 spans 17 amino acids. Trimming pared 5 bases from V and 4 bases from J, leaving 20 bases between. The germline gives CDR1 LGHDT, CDR2 YNNKEL (reference sequence). The CDR3 region is CASSEPLKTGRNEKLFF. CDR3 sequence (DNA): TGTGCCAGCAGCGAGCCATTAAAGACAGGCCGTAATGAAAAACTGTTTTTT.

Only a few counts were recorded for this clone. The chain recombines TRBV27 with TRBJ2-5, with D possibly TRBD1 on 6 matching bases. V was clipped by 6 bases and J by 7 bases, with 18 bases between them. This CDR3 is 14 amino acids long. Germline values: CDR1 MNHEY, CDR2 SMNVEV (reference sequence). The CDR3, as DNA: TGTGCCAGCAGACTACAGGGTGGGGCTGGGACCCAGTACTTC. Translated, it gives CASRLQGGAGTQYF.

The chain is built from TRBV19 and TRBJ1-6; D unclear. V lost 7 bases and J 9 bases, leaving 13 bases between the germline ends. There are 13 residues in the CDR3. In germline, CDR1 is LNHDA, CDR2 SQIVND (reference sequence). CDR3 DNA: TGTGCCAGTATTGACACTTTGGGTTCACCCCTCCACTTT. Protein: CASIDTLGSPLHF.

The rearrangement uses TRBV7-9 and TRBJ1-2, with D possibly being TRBD1 (5 bases). The CDR3 totals 13 residues. Trimming pared 5 bases from V and 7 bases from J, leaving 14 bases between. Germline assignment: CDR1 SEHNR and CDR2 FQNEAQ (reference sequence). CDR3 protein: CASSLSGARGYTF. As DNA, the CDR3 is TGTGCCAGCAGCCTAAGCGGGGCTCGTGGCTACACCTTC.

The rearrangement uses TRBV28 and TRBJ1-1; D not certain. The ends were cut back, 4 bases at V and 8 bases at J, with 11 bases in the middle. The germline gives CDR1 MDHEN, CDR2 SYDVKM. The CDR3 extends over 12 amino acids. The CDR3 sequence: CASSSGRLEAFF. In nucleotides, the CDR3 is TGTGCCAGCAGTTCCGGCAGACTAGAAGCTTTCTTT.

The chain is built from TRBV6-5 and TRBJ2-7; D gene uncertain. Trimming shortened V by 6 bases and J by 6 bases, and 15 bases separated the two germline ends. This CDR3 has 13 residues. Germline V lookup: CDR1 MNHEY, CDR2 SVGAGI. CDR3 sequence (DNA): TGTGCCAGCAGCGACCCGAGTAGCCGCGAGCAGTACTTC. This translates into CASSDPSSREQYF.